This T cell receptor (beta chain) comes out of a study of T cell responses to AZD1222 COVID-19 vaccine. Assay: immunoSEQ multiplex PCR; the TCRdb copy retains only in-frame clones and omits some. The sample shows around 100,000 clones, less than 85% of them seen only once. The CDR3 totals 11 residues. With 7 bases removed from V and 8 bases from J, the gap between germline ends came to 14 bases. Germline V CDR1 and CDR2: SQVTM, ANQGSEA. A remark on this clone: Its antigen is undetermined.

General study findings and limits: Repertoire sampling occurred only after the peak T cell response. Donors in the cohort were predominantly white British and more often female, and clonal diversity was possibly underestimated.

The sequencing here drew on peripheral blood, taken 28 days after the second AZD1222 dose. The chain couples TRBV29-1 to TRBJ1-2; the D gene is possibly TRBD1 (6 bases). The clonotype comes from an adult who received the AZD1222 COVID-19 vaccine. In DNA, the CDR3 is TGCAGCGCTCCTTTGACAGGCGGCTACACCTTC. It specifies CSAPLTGGYTF.